Presented here are 4 T cell receptor beta chains from one specimen sequenced in a study of T cell responses to AZD1222 COVID-19 vaccine. Measured with immunoSEQ multiplex PCR; TCRdb has only the in-frame clones, and not every one. Among about 110,000 clones, 82% were seen once, and the ten largest hold 4.5% to 6%. Sequences were derived from peripheral blood, sampled on day 0 of AZD1222 vaccination. These receptors came from an adult in good health.

In its sample, this clone was seen once. The rearrangement links TRBV7-9 to TRBJ1-5; D uncertain. V lost 4 bases and J 3 bases, leaving 16 bases between the germline ends. The CDR3 totals 16 residues. Germline V CDR1 and CDR2: SEHNR, FQNEAQ (reference sequence). Written as DNA, the CDR3 is TGTGCCAGCAGCTGGGGTCGAGACACCTTCAATCAGCCCCAGCATTTT. The encoded protein is CASSWGRDTFNQPQHF.

This clone was counted between two and nine times. This chain joins TRBV7-9 and TRBJ2-1, with D perhaps TRBD2 (6 bases). The CDR3 covers 13 residues. The ends were cut back, 4 bases at V and 4 bases at J, with 8 bases in the middle. Per the germline V gene, CDR1 is SEHNR and CDR2 is FQNEAQ (reference sequence). CDR3 DNA: TGTGCCAGCAGCTGGGACTCGTACAATGAGCAGTTCTTC. Amino acid sequence: CASSWDSYNEQFF.

J is TRBJ2-3 and V is TRBV5-1; D remains unclear. Per the germline V gene, CDR1 is SGHRS and CDR2 is YFSETQ. This CDR3 is built from 15 residues. Trimming pared 4 bases from V and 6 bases from J, leaving 18 bases between. This chain's CDR3 is CASSLRSDRLDTQYF. The DNA for the CDR3 is TGCGCCAGCAGCCTCCGCTCCGATAGGTTGGATACGCAGTATTTT. Full variable domain (rest looked up from reference TRBV5-1 and TRBJ2-3): KAGVTQTPRYLIKTRGQQVTLSCSPISGHRSVSWYQQTPGQGLQFLFEYFSETQRNKGNFPGRFSGRQFSNSRSEMNVSTLELGDSALYLCASSLRSDRLDTQYFGPGTRLTVL.

The chain couples TRBV11-2 to TRBJ2-7, with a possible D match to TRBD2 (6 bases). The V gene's germline CDR1 is SGHAT and CDR2 FQNNGV. The CDR3 extends over 12 amino acids. Trimming left V 5 bases short and J 5 bases short, with 10 bases between. CDR3 in amino acids: CASSLREHEQYF. CDR3 DNA: TGTGCCAGCAGCCTTCGGGAGCACGAGCAGTACTTC. The variable domain in full, completed from reference TRBV11-2 and TRBJ2-7, reads EAGVAQSPRYKIIEKRQSVAFWCNPISGHATLYWYQQILGQGPKLLIQFQNNGVVDDSQLPKDRFSAERLKGVDSTLKIQPAKLEDSAVYLCASSLREHEQYFGPGTRLTVT.